The 11 T cell receptor beta chains presented below share a single source sample, sequenced in a study of blood T cell repertoires in COVID-19. Clones were read by immunoSEQ multiplex PCR, and TCRdb kept only the in-frame ones, dropping some. This sample carries about 430,000 clones, over 75% of them seen once, and the ten largest clones take 1% to 1.3%. The specimen sequenced was PBMCs or T cells enriched from blood (not recorded which). The receptors were gathered from a man younger than 45 who had recovered from COVID-19.

This clone was counted a few times. CDR3 amino acids: CASSLHPGLTYEQYF. The CDR3 nucleotides read TGTGCCAGCAGCTTACACCCAGGACTAACCTACGAGCAGTACTTC. V gene TRBV7-8 combines with J gene TRBJ2-7; D is perhaps TRBD2 (6 bases). Germline V gene data show CDR1 as SGHVS and CDR2 as FQNEAQ. The CDR3 is made up of 15 amino acids. V gave up 2 bases and J gave up 2 bases, with 13 bases separating them.

V usage is TRBV2 and J usage is TRBJ2-5, with a possible D match to TRBD2 (6 bases). CDR3 length: 13 residues. The V gene lost 6 bases and the J gene lost 5 bases, with 13 bases spanning the gap. Germline values: CDR1 SNHLY, CDR2 FYNNEI. CDR3 residues: CASRVEGRETQYF. The DNA for the CDR3 is TGTGCCAGCAGGGTCGAGGGGAGGGAGACCCAGTACTTC.

V gene TRBV29-1 combines with J gene TRBJ1-2; D is ambiguous. CDR3 size: 11 residues. Trimming pared 6 bases from V and 1 base from J, leaving 6 bases between. Germline V gene lookup returns CDR1 SQVTM and CDR2 ANQGSEA. The CDR3 DNA sequence: TGCAGCGTCGGGATTAACTATGGCTACACCTTC. Protein: CSVGINYGYTF.

The chain has TRBV14 and TRBJ1-2, with D perhaps TRBD1 (5 bases). Germline CDR1 and CDR2: SGHDN and FVKESK. V lost 4 bases to trimming and J lost 8 bases, with 20 bases between them. The CDR3 loop spans 15 amino acids. Here the CDR3 DNA reads TGTGCCAGCAGCCCATGGACGGCCCGGGGGGGAGGCTACACCTTC. The encoded protein is CASSPWTARGGGYTF.

This chain connects TRBV5-6 to TRBJ2-5; 7 bases map to TRBD1. The germline CDR1 and CDR2 sequences are SGHDT and YYEEEE. V lost 1 base to trimming and J lost 5 bases; unmatched junction nucleotides: 5. There are 14 residues in the CDR3. The CDR3 spells CASSLKGGLETQYF. In nucleotides, the CDR3 is TGTGCCAGCAGCTTGAAAGGGGGCTTGGAGACCCAGTACTTC.

This clone was detected a few times. The rearrangement links TRBV19 to TRBJ1-1; 9 bases are a match to TRBD1. V lost 5 bases and J lost 7; bases outside the gene matches: 8. This CDR3 region has 14 residues. The germline V gene encodes CDR1 LNHDA and CDR2 SQIVND (reference sequence). For the CDR3, the DNA is TGTGCCAGTAGTCGACAGGGGGTTGGGAGTGAAGCTTTCTTT. Protein product: CASSRQGVGSEAFF. Filled out from reference TRBV19 and TRBJ1-1, the complete variable domain reads DGGITQSPKYLFRKEGQNVTLSCEQNLNHDAMYWYRQDPGQGLRLIYYSQIVNDFQKGDIAEGYSVSREKKESFPLTVTSAQKNPTAFYLCASSRQGVGSEAFFGQGTRLTVV.

In its sample, this clone was seen a few times. The chain is built from TRBV7-9 and TRBJ1-2; the D gene is possibly TRBD1 (6 bases). V was pared by 6 bases and J by 2 bases, with 25 bases between. The CDR3 is 18 amino acids. Germline V gene sequence: CDR1 SEHNR, CDR2 FQNEAQ (reference sequence). CDR3 sequence (DNA): TGTGCCAGCAGTCCATCTGCATTAGGGGGTCGGGCCAACTATGGCTACACCTTC. Translated: CASSPSALGGRANYGYTF. The complete variable domain, with remaining parts taken from reference TRBV7-9 and TRBJ1-2, reads DTGVSQNPRHKITKRGQNVTFRCDPISEHNRLYWYRQTLGQGPEFLTYFQNEAQLEKSRLLSDRFSAERPKGSFSTLEIQRTEQGDSAMYLCASSPSALGGRANYGYTFGSGTRLTVV.

The chain combines TRBV7-3 with TRBJ2-5; 7 nucleotides match TRBD1. This CDR3 spans 12 amino acids. With V trimmed by 5 bases and J by 5 bases, 2 bases remained unmatched. CDR1 and CDR2 (germline): SGHTA, FQGTGA. The DNA of the CDR3 is TGTGCCAGCAGCCCGGACAGGGAGACCCAGTACTTC. Residues: CASSPDRETQYF.

The chain links TRBV10-1 to TRBJ2-2, with D uncertain. The ends were cut back, 2 bases at V and 6 bases at J, with 7 bases in the middle. This CDR3 has 13 amino acids. Germline CDR1 is WNHNN and CDR2 is SYGVQD (reference sequence). Here the CDR3 reads CASSELLAGELFF. In nucleotides, the CDR3 is TGCGCCAGCAGTGAGCTTTTAGCCGGGGAGCTGTTTTTT.

The chain recombines TRBV30 with TRBJ2-3; tentatively, D is TRBD2 (6 bases). Per germline, CDR1 GTSNPN and CDR2 SVGIG (reference sequence). Deletions cut 7 bases from V and 4 bases from J, with 18 bases between. The CDR3 is made up of 14 amino acids. The CDR3 is CALRVGGTSDTQYF. CDR3 bases: TGTGCCTTGCGGGTAGGCGGGACCTCAGATACGCAGTATTTT.

In this sample, this clone turned up once. The V and J genes are TRBV7-8 and TRBJ1-2; TRBD1 might be the D (6 bases). CDR3 length: 13 residues. The germline V and J ends were trimmed by 2 bases and 6 bases, with 10 bases remaining between them. Germline lookup yields CDR1 SGHVS and CDR2 FQNEAQ. CDR3 sequence: CASSLHRDDGYTF. The CDR3 nucleotides are TGTGCCAGCAGCTTACACAGGGACGATGGCTACACCTTC.